This record looks at one T cell receptor beta chain sequence and its context. Its antigen is undetermined. One junction end does not reproduce the germline sequence, and a read error may be involved. PCR amplification relied on 60 Vbeta primers (plus 13 Jbeta primers). Assay used: immunoSEQ multiplex PCR; TCRdb lists only in-frame clones, some missing. In the table there are 150,000 to 200,000 clones, 68% of which are singletons. This sample is drawn from a study of cytomegalovirus exposure and HLA in healthy donors. Turning to the study itself: An earlier analysis identified 120 million or so unique TCR beta sequences in about 200 million T cells. The study's findings and limits: It was likely that a cluster of highly shared sequence variants was a sequencing artifact.

This CDR3 contains 15 residues. Germline CDR1 SGHVS, CDR2 FNYEAQ. Sequencing was performed on PBMCs. The clonotype comes from a man aged 25-40 years in good health and CMV-seropositive. The chain joins TRBV7-6 to TRBJ2-7; 12 bases are a match to TRBD2. CDR3: CAGSPRLAGAGEQYF. In nucleotides, the CDR3 is TGTGCCGGCAGCCCGCGACTAGCGGGAGCGGGCGAGCAGTACTTC.